This T cell receptor beta chain is from a study of T cells expressing NK-cell markers. TCRdb reprocessed the 5' RACE reads and stores each CDR3 protein as one record, lacking DNA. The sample data list approximately 460,000 distinct CDR3 sequences. The CDR3 sequence is 17 residues long. The germline CDR1 and CDR2 sequences are DFQATT and SNEGSKA (reference sequence). Study-wide results and limits: The share of CD8+ T cells held by dominant NKG2C+ clonotypes was 1.0-7.0% in several donors.

As concerns this clonotype: What it recognizes is unknown.

The specimen was blood T cells: a sorted CD56 or NKG2C T cell subset, CD4+ or CD8+ T cells, or bulk PBMC T cells (not recorded which). The gene calls are TRBV20-1 and TRBJ2-1. This receptor was obtained from a woman aged 18 to 75 in good health. CDR3 sequence reads: CSAPFIGSSSSYNEQFF.